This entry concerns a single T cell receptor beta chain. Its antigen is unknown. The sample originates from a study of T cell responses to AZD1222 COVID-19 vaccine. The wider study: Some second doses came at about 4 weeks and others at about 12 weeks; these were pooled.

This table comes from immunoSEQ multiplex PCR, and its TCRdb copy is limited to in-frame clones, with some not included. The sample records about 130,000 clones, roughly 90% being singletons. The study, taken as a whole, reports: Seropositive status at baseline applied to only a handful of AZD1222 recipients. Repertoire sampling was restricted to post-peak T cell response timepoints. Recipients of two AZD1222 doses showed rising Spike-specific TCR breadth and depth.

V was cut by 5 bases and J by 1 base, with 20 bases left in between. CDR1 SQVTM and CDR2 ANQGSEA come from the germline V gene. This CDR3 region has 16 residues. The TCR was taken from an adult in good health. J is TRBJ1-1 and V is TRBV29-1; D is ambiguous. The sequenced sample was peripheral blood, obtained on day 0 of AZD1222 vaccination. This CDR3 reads CSVMAGVTLKNTEAFF. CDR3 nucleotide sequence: TGCAGCGTTATGGCAGGCGTGACTCTAAAGAACACTGAAGCTTTCTTT.